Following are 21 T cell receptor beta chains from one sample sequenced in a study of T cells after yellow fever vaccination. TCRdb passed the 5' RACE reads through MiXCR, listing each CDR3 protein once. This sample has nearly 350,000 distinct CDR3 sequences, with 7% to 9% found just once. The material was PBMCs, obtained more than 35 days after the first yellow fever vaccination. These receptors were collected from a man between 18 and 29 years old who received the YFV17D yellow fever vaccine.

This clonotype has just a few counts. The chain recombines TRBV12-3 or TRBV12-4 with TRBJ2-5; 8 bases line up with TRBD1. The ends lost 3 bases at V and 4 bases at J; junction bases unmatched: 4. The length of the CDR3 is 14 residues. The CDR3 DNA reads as TGTGCCAGCAGTTTTCAGGGGGCAGGAGAGACCCAGTACTTC. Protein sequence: CASSFQGAGETQYF.

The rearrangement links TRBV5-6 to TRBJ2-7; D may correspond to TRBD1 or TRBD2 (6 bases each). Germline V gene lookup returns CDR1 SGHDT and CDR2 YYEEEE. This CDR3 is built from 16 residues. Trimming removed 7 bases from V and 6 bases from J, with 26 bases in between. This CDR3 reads CASDSIPQGRNLEQYF. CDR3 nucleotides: TGTGCCAGCGACAGTATCCCTCAGGGGAGGAATCTCGAGCAGTACTTC.

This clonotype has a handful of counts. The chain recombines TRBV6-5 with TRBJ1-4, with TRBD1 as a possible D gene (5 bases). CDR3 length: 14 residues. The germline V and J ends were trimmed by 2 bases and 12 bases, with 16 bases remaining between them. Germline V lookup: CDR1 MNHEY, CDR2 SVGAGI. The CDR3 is CASSYQGRGGELFF. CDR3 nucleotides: TGTGCCAGCAGTTACCAGGGACGGGGAGGGGAACTGTTTTTT.

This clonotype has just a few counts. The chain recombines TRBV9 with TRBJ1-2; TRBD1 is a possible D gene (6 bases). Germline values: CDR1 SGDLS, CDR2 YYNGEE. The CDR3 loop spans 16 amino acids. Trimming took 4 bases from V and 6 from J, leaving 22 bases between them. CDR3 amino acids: CASSRVGASGDDGYTF. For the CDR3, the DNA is TGTGCCAGCAGCCGAGTCGGGGCATCAGGGGATGATGGCTACACCTTC.

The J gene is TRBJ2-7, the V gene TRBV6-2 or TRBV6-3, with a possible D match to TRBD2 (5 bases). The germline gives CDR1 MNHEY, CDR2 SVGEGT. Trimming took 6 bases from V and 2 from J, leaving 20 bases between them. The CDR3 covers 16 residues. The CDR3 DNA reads TGTGCCAGCAGCTCCCCCCGAGGGCGAATACCCTACGAGCAGTACGTC. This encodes CASSSPRGRIPYEQYV.

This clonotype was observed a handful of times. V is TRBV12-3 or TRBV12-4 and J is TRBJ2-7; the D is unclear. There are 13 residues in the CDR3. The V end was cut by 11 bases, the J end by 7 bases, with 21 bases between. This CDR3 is CAGVPGHLGEQYF. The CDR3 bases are TGTGCCGGGGTCCCCGGTCACCTGGGTGAGCAGTACTTC.

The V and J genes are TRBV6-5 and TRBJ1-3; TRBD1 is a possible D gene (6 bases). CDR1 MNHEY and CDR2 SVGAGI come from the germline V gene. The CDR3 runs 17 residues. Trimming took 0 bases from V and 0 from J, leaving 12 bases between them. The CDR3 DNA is TGTGCCAGCAGTTACTCGGGAGGGGGGTCCTCTGGAAACACCATATATTTT. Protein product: CASSYSGGGSSGNTIYF.

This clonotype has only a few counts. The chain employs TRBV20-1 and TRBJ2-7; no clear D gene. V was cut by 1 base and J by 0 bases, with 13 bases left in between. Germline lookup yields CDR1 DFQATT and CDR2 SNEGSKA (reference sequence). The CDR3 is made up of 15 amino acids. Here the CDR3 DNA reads TGCAGTGCTAGAGGGACCCGCGGAGCCTCCTACGAGCAGTACTTC. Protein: CSARGTRGASYEQYF.

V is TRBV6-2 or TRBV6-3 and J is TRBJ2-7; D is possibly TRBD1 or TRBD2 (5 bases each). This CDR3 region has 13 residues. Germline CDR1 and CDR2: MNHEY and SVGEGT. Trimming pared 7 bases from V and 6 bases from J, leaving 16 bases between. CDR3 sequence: CASTWDALGEQYV. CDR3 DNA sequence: TGTGCCAGCACCTGGGACGCATTGGGCGAGCAGTACGTC.

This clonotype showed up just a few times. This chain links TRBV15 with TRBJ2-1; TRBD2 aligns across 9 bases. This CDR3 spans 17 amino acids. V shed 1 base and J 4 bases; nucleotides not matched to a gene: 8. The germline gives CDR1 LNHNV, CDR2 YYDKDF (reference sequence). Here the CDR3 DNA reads TGTGCCACCAGCAGAGGTGCGGCGGGGGGGCAGTACAATGAGCAGTTCTTC. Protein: CATSRGAAGGQYNEQFF.

This CDR3 is CASSQLGLSGNTIYF. CDR3 sequence (DNA): TGCGCCAGCAGCCAATTGGGGCTCTCTGGAAACACCATATATTTT. The chain carries TRBV4-1 and TRBJ1-3, with D possibly matching TRBD1 (5 bases). The CDR3 covers 15 residues. Trimming cost V 2 bases and J 0 bases, with 8 bases left between them. Germline CDR1 reads MGHRA; CDR2 reads YSYEKL.

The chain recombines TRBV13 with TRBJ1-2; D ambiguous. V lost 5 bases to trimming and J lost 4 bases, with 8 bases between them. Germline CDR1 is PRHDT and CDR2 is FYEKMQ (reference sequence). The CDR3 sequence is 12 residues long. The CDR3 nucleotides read TGTGCCAGCAGCCGCACGACCTATGGCTACACCTTC. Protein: CASSRTTYGYTF.

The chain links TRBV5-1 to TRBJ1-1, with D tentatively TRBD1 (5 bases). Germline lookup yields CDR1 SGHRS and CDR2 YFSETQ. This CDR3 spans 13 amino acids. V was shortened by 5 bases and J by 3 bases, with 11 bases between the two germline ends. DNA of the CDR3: TGCGCCAGCAGTGCAGGGACGGACACTGAAGCTTTCTTT. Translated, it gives CASSAGTDTEAFF. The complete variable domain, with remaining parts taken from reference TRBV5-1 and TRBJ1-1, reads KAGVTQTPRYLIKTRGQQVTLSCSPISGHRSVSWYQQTPGQGLQFLFEYFSETQRNKGNFPGRFSGRQFSNSRSEMNVSTLELGDSALYLCASSAGTDTEAFFGQGTRLTVV.

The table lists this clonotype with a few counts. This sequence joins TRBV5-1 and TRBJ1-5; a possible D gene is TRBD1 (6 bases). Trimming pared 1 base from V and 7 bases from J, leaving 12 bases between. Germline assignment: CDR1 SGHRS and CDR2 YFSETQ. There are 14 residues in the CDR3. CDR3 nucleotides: TGCGCCAGCAGCTTGACCACAGGGAGGCAGCCCCAGCATTTT. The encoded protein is CASSLTTGRQPQHF.

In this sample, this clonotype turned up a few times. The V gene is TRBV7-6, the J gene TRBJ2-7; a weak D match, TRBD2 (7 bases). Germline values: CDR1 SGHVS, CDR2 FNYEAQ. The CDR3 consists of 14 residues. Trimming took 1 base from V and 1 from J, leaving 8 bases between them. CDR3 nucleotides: TGTGCCAGCAGCTTAGAGGGGGGGTCCTACGAGCAGTACTTC. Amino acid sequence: CASSLEGGSYEQYF.

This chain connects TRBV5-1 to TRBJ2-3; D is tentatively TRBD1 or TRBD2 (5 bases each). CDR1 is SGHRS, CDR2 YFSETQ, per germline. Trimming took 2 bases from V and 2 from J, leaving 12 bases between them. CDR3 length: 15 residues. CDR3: CASSFSGSDTDTQYF. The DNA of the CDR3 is TGCGCCAGCAGCTTTTCAGGGAGTGACACAGATACGCAGTATTTT.

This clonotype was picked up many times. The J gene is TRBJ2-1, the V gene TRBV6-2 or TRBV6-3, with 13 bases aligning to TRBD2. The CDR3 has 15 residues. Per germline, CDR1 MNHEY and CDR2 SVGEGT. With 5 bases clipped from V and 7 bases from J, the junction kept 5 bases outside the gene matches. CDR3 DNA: TGTGCCAGCAGTCGACTAGCGGGGGGTAGGAATGAGCAGTTCTTC. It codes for CASSRLAGGRNEQFF.

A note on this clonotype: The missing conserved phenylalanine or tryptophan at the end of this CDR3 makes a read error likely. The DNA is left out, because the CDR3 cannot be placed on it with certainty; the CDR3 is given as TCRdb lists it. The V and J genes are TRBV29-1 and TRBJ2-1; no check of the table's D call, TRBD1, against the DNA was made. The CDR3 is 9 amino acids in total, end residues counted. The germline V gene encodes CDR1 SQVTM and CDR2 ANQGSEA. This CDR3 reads CSVPGYEGI.

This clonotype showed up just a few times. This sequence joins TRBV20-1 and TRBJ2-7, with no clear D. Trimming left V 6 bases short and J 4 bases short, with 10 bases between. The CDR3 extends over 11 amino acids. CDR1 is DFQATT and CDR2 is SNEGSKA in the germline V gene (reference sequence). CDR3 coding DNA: TGCAGTGCCCCGTCGGGTTACGAGCAGTACTTC. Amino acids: CSAPSGYEQYF.

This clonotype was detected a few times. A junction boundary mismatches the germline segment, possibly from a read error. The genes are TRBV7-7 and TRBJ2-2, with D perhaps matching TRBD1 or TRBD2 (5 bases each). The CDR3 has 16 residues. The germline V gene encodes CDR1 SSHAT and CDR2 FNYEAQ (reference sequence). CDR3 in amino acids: CASSFNPGPDPGELFF. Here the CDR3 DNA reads TGTGCTAGCAGCTTTAATCCGGGGCCGGACCCCGGGGAGCTGTTTTTT.

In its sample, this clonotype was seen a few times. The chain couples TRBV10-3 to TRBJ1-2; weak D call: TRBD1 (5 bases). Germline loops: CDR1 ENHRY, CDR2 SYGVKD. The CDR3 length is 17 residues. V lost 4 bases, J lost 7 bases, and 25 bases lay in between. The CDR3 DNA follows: TGTGCCATCAGTGTAGGAATTGCGTACGCGGGGGTTGGTGGCTACACCTTC. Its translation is CAISVGIAYAGVGGYTF.